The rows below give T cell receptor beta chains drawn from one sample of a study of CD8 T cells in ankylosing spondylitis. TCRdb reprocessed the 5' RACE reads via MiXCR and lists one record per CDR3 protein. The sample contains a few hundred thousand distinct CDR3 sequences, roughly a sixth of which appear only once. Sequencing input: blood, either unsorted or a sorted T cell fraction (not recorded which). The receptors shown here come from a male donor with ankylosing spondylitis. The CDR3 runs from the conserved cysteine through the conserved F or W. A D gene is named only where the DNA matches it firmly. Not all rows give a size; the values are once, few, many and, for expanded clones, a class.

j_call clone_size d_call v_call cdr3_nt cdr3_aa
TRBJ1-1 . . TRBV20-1 TGCAGTGCCACACCACAGGTGGAAGCTTTCTTT CSATPQVEAFF
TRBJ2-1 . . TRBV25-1 TGTGCCAGCAGTGACCCCGGCAGGGCCCTCAATGAGCAGTTCTTC CASSDPGRALNEQFF
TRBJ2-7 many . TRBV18 TGTGCCAGCTCACAGAACGAGCTCTACGAGCAGTACTTC CASSQNELYEQYF
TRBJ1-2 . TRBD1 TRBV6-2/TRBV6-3 TGTGCCAGCATTACCCCGCACAGGGGCCTGCTTGAGCCTGGCTTCAACTATGGCTACACCTTC CASITPHRGLLEPGFNYGYTF
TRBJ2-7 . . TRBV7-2 TGTGCCAGCAGAGGGCCCGGGCAGGCGGGCACCTACGAGCAGTACTTC CASRGPGQAGTYEQYF
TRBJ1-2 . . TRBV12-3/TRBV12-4 TGTGCCAGCAGTTTTAAGGGGTACTATGGCTACACCTTC CASSFKGYYGYTF
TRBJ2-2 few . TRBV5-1 TGCGCCAGCAGCTTGGCCGGGCTGCCTGGCACCGGGGAGCTGTTTTTT CASSLAGLPGTGELFF
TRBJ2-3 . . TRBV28 TGTGCCAGCAGTTTCTACCCGTCGTCGGGGAGGACAGATACGCAGTATTTT CASSFYPSSGRTDTQYF
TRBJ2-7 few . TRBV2 TGTGCCAGCTCAAGGACCGCCGGCGAGCAGTACTTC CASSRTAGEQYF
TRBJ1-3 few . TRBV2 TGTGCCAGCCGCTACGAGCTTGGAGGGAGGGGCTCTGGAAACACCATATATTTT CASRYELGGRGSGNTIYF
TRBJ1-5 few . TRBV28 TGTGCCAGCAGTTTAGGGCAGTTCTTTCAGCCCCAGCATTTT CASSLGQFFQPQHF
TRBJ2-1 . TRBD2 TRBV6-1 TGTGCCAGCAGGTCTAGCGGGGGGTTCAATGAGCAGTTCTTC CASRSSGGFNEQFF
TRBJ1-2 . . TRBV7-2 TGTGCCAGCAGCTCTGGTCCTTCAGGGGTAGCGGCCACCTTC CASSSGPSGVAATF
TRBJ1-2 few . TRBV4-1 TGCGCCAGCAGCCAGGGTTCTCCTGATTATGGCTACACCTTC CASSQGSPDYGYTF
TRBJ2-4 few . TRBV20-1 TGCAGTGCTTCTCCCGGGACCGCCAAAAACATTCAGTACTTC CSASPGTAKNIQYF
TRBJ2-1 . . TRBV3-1 TGTGCCAGCAGCCAATCTGGTCATGAGCAGTTCTTC CASSQSGHEQFF
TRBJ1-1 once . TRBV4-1 TGCGCCAGCAGCGGGCGGACAAGAGACACTGAAGCTTTCTTT CASSGRTRDTEAFF
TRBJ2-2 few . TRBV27 TGTGCCAGCAGTTTTTACGGAGTTAGTGGGGAGCTGTTTTTT CASSFYGVSGELFF
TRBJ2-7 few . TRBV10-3 TGTGCCATCAGTGTTGGGGATTCAGGCACCTACGAGCAGTACTTC CAISVGDSGTYEQYF
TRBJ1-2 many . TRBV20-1 TGCAGTGCTAGAGTTTCGGGGAACTATGGCTACACCTTC CSARVSGNYGYTF
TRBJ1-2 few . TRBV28 TGTGCCAGCTCCTGGGCACATGACTACACCTTC CASSWAHDYTF
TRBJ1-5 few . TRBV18 TGTGCCAGCTCACCAATCCGCCAGGTCCAGCCCCAGCATTTT CASSPIRQVQPQHF
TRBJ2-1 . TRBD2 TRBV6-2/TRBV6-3 TGTGCCAGCACCCTCGCGCCAAAATCTCTAGCGGGGGGACCCTACAATGAGCAGTTCTTC CASTLAPKSLAGGPYNEQFF
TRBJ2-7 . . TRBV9 TGTGCCAGCAGCGTAACAGGAAGTCCCTACGAGCAGTACTTC CASSVTGSPYEQYF
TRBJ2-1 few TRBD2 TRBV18 TGTGCCAGCTCACCACCCGGGACACTAGCGGGAGTAAGAGAGCAGTTCTTC CASSPPGTLAGVREQFF
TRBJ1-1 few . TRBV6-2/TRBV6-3 TGTGCCAGCAGCGGTGGACAGATCCGTACCCTGAACACTGAAGCTTTCTTT CASSGGQIRTLNTEAFF
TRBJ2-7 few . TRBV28 TGTGCCAGCAGTATAGCAGACCCTTCCTACGAGCAGTACTTC CASSIADPSYEQYF
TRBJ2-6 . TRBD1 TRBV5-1 TGCGCCAGCAGCTCATGGACAGGGGTCCCTTCGGTCCTGACTTTC CASSSWTGVPSVLTF
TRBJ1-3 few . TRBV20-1 TGCAGTGAACGAACAGGGCGATATGGAAACACCATATATTTT CSERTGRYGNTIYF
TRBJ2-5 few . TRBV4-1 TGCGCCAGCAGCCTAAGCGGGTACCAAGAGACCCAGTACTTC CASSLSGYQETQYF
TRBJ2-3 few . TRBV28 TGTGCCAGCAAATTCGGCGGGGTCCCAGATACGCAGTATTTT CASKFGGVPDTQYF
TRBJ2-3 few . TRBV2 TGTGCCAGCAGACGCGGGGACAGCGCAGATACGCAGTATTTT CASRRGDSADTQYF
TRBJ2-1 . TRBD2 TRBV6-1 TGTGCCAGCAGCCGCGTCATCCTCGGACTAGCGGGAGAGAATGAGCAGTTCTTC CASSRVILGLAGENEQFF
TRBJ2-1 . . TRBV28 TGTGCCAGCAGTTTACCGGCCTACAATGAGCAGTTCTTC CASSLPAYNEQFF
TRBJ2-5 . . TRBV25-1 TGTGCCAGCAGTGGCCCCGGGGTGGAGACCCAGTACTTC CASSGPGVETQYF
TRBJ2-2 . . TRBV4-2 TGTGCCAGCAGCCCCCGACTAGAGATAACCGGGGAGCTGTTTTTT CASSPRLEITGELFF
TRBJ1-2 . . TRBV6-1 TGTGCCAGCAGCCCTATTATGTCAGTTGGAGGCTACACCTTC CASSPIMSVGGYTF
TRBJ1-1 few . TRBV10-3 TGTGCCATCAGTGACTGGGGGGAGGGACTGAACACTGAAGCTTTCTTT CAISDWGEGLNTEAFF
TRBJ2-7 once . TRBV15 TGTGCCACCAGCGTTGGCCTCAGCTATCACCTCGAGCAGTACTTC CATSVGLSYHLEQYF
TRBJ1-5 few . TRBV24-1 TGTGCCACCAGTGATTATAAGGAGGATCAGCCCCAGCATTTT CATSDYKEDQPQHF
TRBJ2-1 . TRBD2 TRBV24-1 TGTGCCACCAGTGATTTCGGAGCGGGAGGCCCCCACTACAATGAGCAGTTCTTC CATSDFGAGGPHYNEQFF